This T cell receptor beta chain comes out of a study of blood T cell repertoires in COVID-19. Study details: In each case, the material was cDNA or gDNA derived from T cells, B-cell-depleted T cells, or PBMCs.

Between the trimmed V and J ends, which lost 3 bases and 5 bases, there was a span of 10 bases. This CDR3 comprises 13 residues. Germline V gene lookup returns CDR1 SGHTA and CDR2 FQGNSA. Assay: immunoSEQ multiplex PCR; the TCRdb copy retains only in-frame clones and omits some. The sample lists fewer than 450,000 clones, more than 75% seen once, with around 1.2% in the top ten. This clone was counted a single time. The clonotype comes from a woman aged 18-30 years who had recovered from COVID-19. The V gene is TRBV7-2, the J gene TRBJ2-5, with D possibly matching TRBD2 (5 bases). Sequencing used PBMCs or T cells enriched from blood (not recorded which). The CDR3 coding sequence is TGTGCCAGCAGCTTCCGGGGATCGGAGACCCAGTACTTC. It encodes CASSFRGSETQYF.